What follows are 3 T cell receptor beta chains derived from one specimen sequenced in a study of cytomegalovirus exposure and HLA in healthy donors. TCRdb's table, derived via immunoSEQ multiplex PCR, lists solely in-frame clones and lacks some. The sample consists of more than 55,000 clones, roughly 90% of them appearing once. The specimen sequenced was PBMCs. The receptors here all came from a woman in her late teens or twenties in good health and CMV-seronegative.

The chain employs TRBV7-2 and TRBJ2-3, with TRBD2 matching over 7 bases. The CDR3 has 14 residues. Per the germline V gene, CDR1 is SGHTA and CDR2 is FQGNSA. V lost 3 bases to trimming and J lost 7 bases; unmatched junction nucleotides: 7. CDR3 sequence: CASSFTGGYHTQYF. CDR3 coding DNA: TGTGCCAGCAGCTTTACGGGGGGTTACCATACGCAGTATTTT. Using reference TRBV7-2 and TRBJ2-3 for the parts outside the CDR3, the full variable domain is GAGVSQSPSNKVTEKGKDVELRCDPISGHTALYWYRQSLGQGLEFLIYFQGNSAPDKSGLPSDRFSAERTGGSVSTLTIQRTQQEDSAVYLCASSFTGGYHTQYFGPGTRLTVL.

The chain couples TRBV30 to TRBJ2-3; TRBD1 aligns across 7 bases. V dropped 4 bases and J dropped 7; count of bases not matched to a gene: 5. The CDR3 has 12 residues. Germline values: CDR1 GTSNPN, CDR2 SVGIG (reference sequence). The CDR3 loop reads CAWTGGQHTQYF. As DNA, the CDR3 is TGTGCCTGGACAGGGGGTCAGCATACGCAGTATTTT.

V usage is TRBV10-1 and J usage is TRBJ2-1; 9 positions match TRBD1. The CDR3 runs to 15 residues. V was clipped by 10 bases and J by 9 bases; unmatched bases: 16. CDR1 and CDR2 (germline): WNHNN, SYGVQD (reference sequence). Here the CDR3 reads CATNPGQGPWGEQFF. The CDR3 region has the DNA TGCGCCACCAATCCGGGACAGGGCCCCTGGGGTGAGCAGTTCTTC.